This T cell receptor (beta chain) comes out of a study of response to subunit inactivated influenza vaccine (dated by TCRdb to the late 2010s). At the level of the whole study: To follow how T cells responded to a trivalent subunit inactivated influenza vaccine, the researchers relied on deep quantitative profiling of the T cell receptor repertoire. Paper-wide results and their limitations: It was suggested by the authors that each seasonal influenza vaccination may recruit only a limited number of new T cells.

Library preparation employed RT-PCR. The instrument was an Illumina HiSeq 2500. The public reads were reanalyzed by TCRdb: fastp trimming at Q25, MiXCR alignment, in-frame beta chains only. Identical CDR3 protein sequences are pooled into one entry, listed with their most common genes and DNA. For this sample the table gives around 480,000 distinct CDR3 sequences, of which roughly 9.8% were detected only once. The leading ten clones occupy around 12% of the sample. This clonotype was detected a few times. The antigen it binds to is not known. Base qualities are missing; no much larger clone stands one base away. The time point label here, explained by the study, means: approximately 47 days after influenza vaccine administration. The CDR3 covers 13 residues, taking in both the cysteine and the phenylalanine. Here the CDR3 DNA is all that survives: 39 bases in frame from base 1. V and J are truncated by 9 bases and 9 bases respectively, leaving an intervening sequence of 17 bases. CDR1 and CDR2 are drawn from the germline V gene: KGHDR, SFDVKD.

The input for sequencing was PBMCs from blood, taken about 6 weeks after vaccination. This chain joins TRBV24-1 to TRBJ2-1; TRBD1 is perhaps the D gene, given 6 matching bases. This TCR was recovered from a man aged 50 to 60 who received an inactivated influenza vaccine. Donor details come from another sample of the same person, matched by shared clones. The CDR3 protein sequence reads: CATCNREFGEQFF. The nucleotide sequence reads as follows: TGTGCCACCTGCAACAGGGAATTCGGTGAGCAGTTCTTC.